The 17 T cell receptor beta chains below were found in one sample sequenced in a study of T cells after yellow fever vaccination. TCRdb independently ran MiXCR on the 5' RACE reads; one entry per CDR3 protein. This table holds around 120,000 distinct CDR3 sequences, about 6.8% found once. The material was CD4+ T cells sorted from PBMCs, obtained roughly 47 days after the first yellow fever vaccination. These receptor sequences come from a man younger than 30 who received the YFV17D yellow fever vaccine.

This clonotype was recorded at least ten times. V gene TRBV7-3 combines with J gene TRBJ2-2; TRBD1 is a possible D gene (5 bases). The ends were cut back, 1 base at V and 2 bases at J, with 8 bases in the middle. Germline assignment: CDR1 SGHTA and CDR2 FQGTGA. The CDR3 loop spans 15 amino acids. CDR3 coding DNA: TGTGCCAGCAGCTTAAATCAGGGAAACACCGGGGAGCTGTTTTTT. Encoded protein: CASSLNQGNTGELFF.

In its sample, this clonotype was seen a few times. V gene TRBV5-6 combines with J gene TRBJ2-3; D remains ambiguous. Germline loops: CDR1 SGHDT, CDR2 YYEEEE. The germline V and J ends were trimmed by 2 bases and 4 bases, with 8 bases remaining between them. The CDR3 contains 13 residues. This CDR3 is CASSFFQADTQYF. CDR3 in DNA: TGTGCCAGCAGCTTCTTCCAGGCAGATACGCAGTATTTT.

This clonotype was observed many times. The V call is TRBV5-1, the J call TRBJ2-1, with 10 bases matching TRBD2. CDR1 SGHRS and CDR2 YFSETQ come from the germline V gene. The length of the CDR3 is 15 residues. V lost 4 bases and J lost 2; bases outside the gene matches: 3. CDR3 sequence: CASSSLAGAYNEQFF. The CDR3 nucleotides read TGCGCCAGCAGCAGCCTAGCGGGGGCCTACAATGAGCAGTTCTTC.

This clonotype has a count of ten or more. This sequence joins TRBV20-1 and TRBJ1-5; D may be TRBD1 (5 bases). CDR1 and CDR2 (germline): DFQATT, SNEGSKA (reference sequence). CDR3 length: 14 residues. The V and J ends lost 5 bases and 5 bases respectively, with 16 bases between them. The DNA of the CDR3 is TGCAGTGCTGCCTCTCCAGGGTTCCATCAGCCCCAGCATTTT. Its translation: CSAASPGFHQPQHF.

This clonotype was seen ten or more times. The V gene is TRBV2, the J gene TRBJ1-1; D is unresolved. CDR3 length: 13 residues. CDR1 is SNHLY and CDR2 is FYNNEI in the germline V gene. Trimming removed 3 bases at V and 6 bases at J, with 11 bases between. CDR3 bases: TGTGCCAGCAGTGACCGTAAGGGCGCTGAAGCTTTCTTT. Translating it yields CASSDRKGAEAFF.

This clonotype was picked up many times. V and J are TRBV12-5 and TRBJ2-1, with 7 bases matching TRBD1. Germline trimming cut 1 base from V and 3 bases from J; bases unmatched to any gene: 3. CDR3 length: 15 amino acids. Germline V gene data show CDR1 as LGHNT and CDR2 as FRNRAP. CDR3 sequence (DNA): TGTGCTAGTGGTTTGGGACAGGGAAACTACAATGAGCAGTTCTTC. It codes for CASGLGQGNYNEQFF. Full variable domain (outside the CDR3, taken from reference TRBV12-5 and TRBJ2-1): DARVTQTPRHKVTEMGQEVTMRCQPILGHNTVFWYRQTMMQGLELLAYFRNRAPLDDSGMPKDRFSAEMPDATLATLKIQPSEPRDSAVYFCASGLGQGNYNEQFFGPGTRLTVL.

This clonotype was counted ten times or more. The chain employs TRBV7-2 and TRBJ2-2, with 9 bases that match TRBD2. The CDR3 consists of 14 residues. Germline assignment: CDR1 SGHTA and CDR2 FQGNSA. The V segment lost 5 bases and the J segment 5 bases; nucleotides outside the gene matches: 3. The CDR3 here is CASSMGLATGELFF. Here the CDR3 DNA reads TGTGCCAGCAGCATGGGACTAGCTACCGGGGAGCTGTTTTTT.

About this clonotype: Since a much larger clone is just one base distant, this may be a read error. The chain recombines TRBV4-3 with TRBJ2-1; D call uncertain. CDR3 length: 12 residues. Germline CDR1 and CDR2: LGHNA and YSLEER. The CDR3 nucleotides are TGCGCCAGCAGCCAAGTTGCCAATAAGCAGTTCTTC. Translated: CASSQVANKQFF.

This clonotype occurred many times. V gene TRBV6-1 combines with J gene TRBJ1-3; D call uncertain. Trimming cost V 2 bases and J 0 bases, with 17 bases left between them. Germline values: CDR1 MNHNS, CDR2 SASEGT. CDR3 length: 18 residues. The CDR3 protein is CASSEYWRKAASGNTIYF. Here the CDR3 DNA reads TGTGCCAGCAGTGAATACTGGAGGAAGGCCGCCTCTGGAAACACCATATATTTT.

Many counts were recorded for this clonotype. This chain links TRBV20-1 with TRBJ2-2; 8 bases align to TRBD1. V dropped 4 bases and J dropped 4; count of bases not matched to a gene: 5. Germline V gene data show CDR1 as DFQATT and CDR2 as SNEGSKA (reference sequence). The CDR3 sequence is 14 residues long. The CDR3 DNA is TGCAGTGCTACCCAGGGGGCGCTCACCGGGGAGCTGTTTTTT. Translated, it gives CSATQGALTGELFF.

This clonotype was detected ten times or more. The chain uses TRBV7-9 and TRBJ2-3; the match to TRBD2 covers 13 bases. Germline V gene data show CDR1 as SEHNR and CDR2 as FQNEAQ (reference sequence). Trimming cost V 3 bases and J 5 bases; bases outside gene matches: 5. The CDR3 runs 16 residues. The CDR3 DNA reads as TGTGCCAGCAGCTTCGGAACTAGCGGGGGGGTAGATACGCAGTATTTT. Amino acids: CASSFGTSGGVDTQYF.

This clonotype was seen many times. The V gene is TRBV5-6, the J gene TRBJ2-5; D may be TRBD1 (5 bases). Germline lookup yields CDR1 SGHDT and CDR2 YYEEEE. The CDR3 length is 13 residues. Trimming removed 4 bases from V and 7 bases from J, with 14 bases in between. CDR3 sequence reads: CASSSRVRVTQYF. As DNA, the CDR3 is TGTGCCAGCAGCAGCAGGGTCCGGGTGACCCAGTACTTC.

This clonotype was recorded many times. The genes are TRBV5-1 and TRBJ1-1; TRBD1 is a possible D gene (5 bases). V shed 6 bases and J shed 1 base, with 10 bases lying between them. CDR1 and CDR2 from the germline V gene are SGHRS and YFSETQ. The CDR3 is 13 amino acids. CDR3: CASMSGGNTEAFF. CDR3 DNA sequence: TGCGCCAGCATGTCCGGGGGGAACACTGAAGCTTTCTTT.

On this clonotype: This may come from a read error, since a much larger clone is one base off. J is TRBJ2-3 and V is TRBV9; D gene ambiguous. V gave up 0 bases and J gave up 9 bases, with 11 bases separating them. The CDR3 is 13 amino acids. The V gene's germline CDR1 is SGDLS and CDR2 YYNGEE. The CDR3 reads CASSVEPSDTQYF. The CDR3 DNA sequence: TGTGCCAGCAGCGTAGAACCCTCGGACACGCAGTATTTT.

There are many counts of this clonotype. The rearrangement joins TRBV9 to TRBJ2-1; the D is unclear. CDR1 is SGDLS, CDR2 YYNGEE, per germline. This CDR3 has 15 residues. Trimming cost V 4 bases and J 0 bases, with 11 bases left between them. The CDR3 bases are TGTGCCAGCAGCACCCTCCCAAGCTCCTACAATGAGCAGTTCTTC. This sequence encodes CASSTLPSSYNEQFF.

At least ten counts were recorded for this clonotype. This rearrangement joins TRBV7-3 to TRBJ2-1; 8 nucleotides match TRBD1. Germline trimming cut 2 bases from V and 8 bases from J; bases unmatched to any gene: 5. There are 14 residues in the CDR3. CDR1 and CDR2 (germline): SGHTA, FQGTGA. The CDR3 sequence is CASSLWQGADEQFF. The CDR3 nucleotides are TGTGCCAGCAGCTTATGGCAGGGGGCTGATGAGCAGTTCTTC.

The chain has TRBV12-3 or TRBV12-4 and TRBJ2-1; 8 bases match TRBD1. The CDR3 is 14 residues long. Trimming cost V 8 bases and J 7 bases; bases outside gene matches: 10. CDR3 protein: CASRSGTGWNEQFF. The CDR3 DNA sequence: TGTGCCAGCCGATCGGGGACAGGTTGGAATGAGCAGTTCTTC.